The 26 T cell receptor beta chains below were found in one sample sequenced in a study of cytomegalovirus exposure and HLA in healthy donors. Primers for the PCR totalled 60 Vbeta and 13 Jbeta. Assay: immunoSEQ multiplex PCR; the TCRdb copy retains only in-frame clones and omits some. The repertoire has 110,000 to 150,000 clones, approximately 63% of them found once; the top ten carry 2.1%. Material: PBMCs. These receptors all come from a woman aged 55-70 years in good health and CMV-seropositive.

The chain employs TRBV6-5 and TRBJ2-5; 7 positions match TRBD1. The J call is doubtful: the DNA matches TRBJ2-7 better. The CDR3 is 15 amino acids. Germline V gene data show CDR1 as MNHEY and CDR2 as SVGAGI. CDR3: CASSPPRTGVYEQYF. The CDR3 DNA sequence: TGTGCCAGCAGCCCTCCCCGCACAGGGGTTTACGAGCAGTACTTC.

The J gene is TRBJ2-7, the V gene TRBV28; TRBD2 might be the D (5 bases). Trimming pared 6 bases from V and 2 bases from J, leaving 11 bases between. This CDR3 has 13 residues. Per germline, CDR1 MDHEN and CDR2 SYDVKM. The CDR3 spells CASSRPGTYEQYF. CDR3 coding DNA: TGTGCCAGCAGCAGGCCGGGAACCTACGAGCAGTACTTC.

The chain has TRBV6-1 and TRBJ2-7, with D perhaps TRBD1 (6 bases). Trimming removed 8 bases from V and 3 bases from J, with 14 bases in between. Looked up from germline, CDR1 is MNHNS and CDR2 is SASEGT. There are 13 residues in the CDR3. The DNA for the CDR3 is TGTGCCAGCCTCGGGACACTGAACTACGAGCAGTACTTC. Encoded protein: CASLGTLNYEQYF.

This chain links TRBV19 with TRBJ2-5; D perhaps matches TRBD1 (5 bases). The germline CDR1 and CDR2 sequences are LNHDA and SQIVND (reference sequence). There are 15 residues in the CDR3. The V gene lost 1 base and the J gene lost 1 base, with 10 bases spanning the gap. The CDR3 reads CASSIVGQSQETQYF. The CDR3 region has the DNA TGTGCCAGTAGTATAGTGGGGCAGAGCCAAGAGACCCAGTACTTC.

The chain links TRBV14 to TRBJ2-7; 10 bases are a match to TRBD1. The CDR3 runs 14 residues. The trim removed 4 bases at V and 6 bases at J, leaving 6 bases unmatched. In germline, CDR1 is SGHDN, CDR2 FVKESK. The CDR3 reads CASSPLDRGGEQYF. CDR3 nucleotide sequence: TGTGCCAGCAGCCCGCTGGACAGGGGGGGCGAGCAGTACTTC.

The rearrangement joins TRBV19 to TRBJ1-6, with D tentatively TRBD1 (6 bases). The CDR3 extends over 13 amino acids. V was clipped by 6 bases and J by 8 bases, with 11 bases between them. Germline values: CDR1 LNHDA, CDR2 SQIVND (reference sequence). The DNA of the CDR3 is TGTGCCAGTAGAGACAGGACTGATTCACCCCTCCACTTT. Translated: CASRDRTDSPLHF.

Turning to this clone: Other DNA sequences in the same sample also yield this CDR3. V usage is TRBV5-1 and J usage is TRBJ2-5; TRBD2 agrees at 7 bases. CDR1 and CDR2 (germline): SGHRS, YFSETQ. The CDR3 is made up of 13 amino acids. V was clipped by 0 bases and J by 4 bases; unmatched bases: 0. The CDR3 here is CASSLGLAETQYF. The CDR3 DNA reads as TGCGCCAGCAGCTTGGGACTAGCAGAGACCCAGTACTTC.

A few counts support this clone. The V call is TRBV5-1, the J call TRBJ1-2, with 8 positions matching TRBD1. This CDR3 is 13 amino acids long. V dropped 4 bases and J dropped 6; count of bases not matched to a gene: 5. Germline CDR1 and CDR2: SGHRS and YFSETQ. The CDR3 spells CASSIRGPNGYTF. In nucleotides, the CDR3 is TGCGCCAGCAGCATCAGGGGGCCAAATGGCTACACCTTC.

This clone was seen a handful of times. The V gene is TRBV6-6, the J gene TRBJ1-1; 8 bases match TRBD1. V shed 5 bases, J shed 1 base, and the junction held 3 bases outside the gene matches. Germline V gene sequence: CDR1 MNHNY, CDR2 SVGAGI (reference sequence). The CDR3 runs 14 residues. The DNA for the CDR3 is TGTGCCAGCAGTAAAGGACAGGGGAACACTGAAGCTTTCTTT. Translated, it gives CASSKGQGNTEAFF.

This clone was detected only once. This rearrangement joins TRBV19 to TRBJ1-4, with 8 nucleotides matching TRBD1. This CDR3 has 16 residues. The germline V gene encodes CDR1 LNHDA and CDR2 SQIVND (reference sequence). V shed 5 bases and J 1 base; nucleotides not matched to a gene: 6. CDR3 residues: CASSLQTGGTNEKLFF. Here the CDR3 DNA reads TGTGCCAGTAGTCTGCAAACAGGGGGAACTAATGAAAAACTGTTTTTT.

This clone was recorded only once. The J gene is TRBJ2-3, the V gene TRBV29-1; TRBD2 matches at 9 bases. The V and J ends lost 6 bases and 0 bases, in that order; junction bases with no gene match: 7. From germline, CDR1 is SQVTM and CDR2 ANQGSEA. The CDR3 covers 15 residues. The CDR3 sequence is CSVAVAGGSTDTQYF. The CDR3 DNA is TGCAGCGTCGCTGTGGCGGGAGGGAGCACAGATACGCAGTATTTT.

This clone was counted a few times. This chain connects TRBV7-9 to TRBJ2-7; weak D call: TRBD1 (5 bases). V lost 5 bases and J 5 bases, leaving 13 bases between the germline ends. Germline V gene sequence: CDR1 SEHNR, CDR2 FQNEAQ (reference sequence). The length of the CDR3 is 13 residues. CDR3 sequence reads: CASSRQGYHEQYF. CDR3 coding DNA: TGTGCCAGCAGCCGCCAGGGTTACCACGAGCAGTACTTC. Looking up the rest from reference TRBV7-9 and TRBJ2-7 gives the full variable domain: DTGVSQNPRHKITKRGQNVTFRCDPISEHNRLYWYRQTLGQGPEFLTYFQNEAQLEKSRLLSDRFSAERPKGSFSTLEIQRTEQGDSAMYLCASSRQGYHEQYFGPGTRLTVT.

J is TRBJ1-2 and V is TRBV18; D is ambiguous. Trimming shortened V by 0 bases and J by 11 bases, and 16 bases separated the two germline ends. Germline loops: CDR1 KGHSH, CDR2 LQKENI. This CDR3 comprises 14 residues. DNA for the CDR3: TGTGCCAGCTCACCACCGACTTACGCAATTGGTTACACCTTC. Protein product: CASSPPTYAIGYTF.

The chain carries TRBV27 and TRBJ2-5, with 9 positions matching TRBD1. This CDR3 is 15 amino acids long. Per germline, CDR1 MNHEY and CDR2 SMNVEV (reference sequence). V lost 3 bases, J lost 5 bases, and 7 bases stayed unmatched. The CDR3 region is CASSFGQGLFETQYF. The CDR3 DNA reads TGTGCCAGCAGTTTTGGACAGGGGTTATTCGAGACCCAGTACTTC.

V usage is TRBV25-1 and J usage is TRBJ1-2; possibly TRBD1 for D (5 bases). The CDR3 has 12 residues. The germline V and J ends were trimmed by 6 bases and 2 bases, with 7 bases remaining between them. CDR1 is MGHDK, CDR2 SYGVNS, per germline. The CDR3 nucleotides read TGTGCCAGCAGGGGGCCGAACTATGGCTACACCTTC. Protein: CASRGPNYGYTF.

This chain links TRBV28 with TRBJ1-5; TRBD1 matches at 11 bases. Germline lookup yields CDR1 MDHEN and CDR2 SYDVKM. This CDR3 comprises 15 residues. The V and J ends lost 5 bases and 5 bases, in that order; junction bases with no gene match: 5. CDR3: CASSGGQGEDQPQHF. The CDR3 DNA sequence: TGTGCCAGCAGTGGGGGACAGGGGGAGGATCAGCCCCAGCATTTT.

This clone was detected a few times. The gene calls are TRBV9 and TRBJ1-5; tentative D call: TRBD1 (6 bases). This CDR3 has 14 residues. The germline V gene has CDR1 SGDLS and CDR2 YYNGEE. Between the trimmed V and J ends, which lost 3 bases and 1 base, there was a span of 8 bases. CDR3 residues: CASSGGQSNQPQHF. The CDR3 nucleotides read TGTGCCAGCAGCGGCGGACAGAGCAATCAGCCCCAGCATTTT.

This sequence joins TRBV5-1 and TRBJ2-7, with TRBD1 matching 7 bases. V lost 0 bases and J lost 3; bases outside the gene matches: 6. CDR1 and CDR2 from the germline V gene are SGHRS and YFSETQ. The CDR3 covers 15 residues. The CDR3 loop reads CASSLAEQGFYEQYF. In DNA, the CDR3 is TGCGCCAGCAGCTTGGCCGAACAGGGGTTCTACGAGCAGTACTTC.

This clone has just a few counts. CDR3 region: CASSLAGTSGRNEQFF. The CDR3 DNA reads as TGTGCCAGCAGCTTAGCGGGGACTAGCGGGAGAAATGAGCAGTTCTTC. The chain is built from TRBV7-2 and TRBJ2-1; 14 bases line up with TRBD2. Per germline, CDR1 SGHTA and CDR2 FQGNSA. This CDR3 comprises 16 residues. J was trimmed by 7 bases and V by 0 bases; bases with no gene match: 2.

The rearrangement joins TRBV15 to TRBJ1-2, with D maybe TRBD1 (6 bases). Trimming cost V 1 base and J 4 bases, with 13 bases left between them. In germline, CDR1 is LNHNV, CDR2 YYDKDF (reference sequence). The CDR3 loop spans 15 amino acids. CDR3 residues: CATSRARGGGYGYTF. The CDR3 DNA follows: TGTGCCACCAGCAGAGCAAGAGGGGGGGGCTATGGCTACACCTTC.

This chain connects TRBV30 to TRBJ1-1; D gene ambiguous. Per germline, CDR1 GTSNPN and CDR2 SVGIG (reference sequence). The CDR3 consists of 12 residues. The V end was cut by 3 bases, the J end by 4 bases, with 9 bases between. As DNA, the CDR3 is TGTGCCTGGAGCGGCATAGCCACTGAAGCTTTCTTT. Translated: CAWSGIATEAFF.

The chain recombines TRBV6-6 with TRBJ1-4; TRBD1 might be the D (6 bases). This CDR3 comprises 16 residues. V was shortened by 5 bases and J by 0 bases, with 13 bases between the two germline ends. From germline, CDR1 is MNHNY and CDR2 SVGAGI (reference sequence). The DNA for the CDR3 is TGTGCCAGCAGTAAACCGACAGGTTCAACTAATGAAAAACTGTTTTTT. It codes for CASSKPTGSTNEKLFF.

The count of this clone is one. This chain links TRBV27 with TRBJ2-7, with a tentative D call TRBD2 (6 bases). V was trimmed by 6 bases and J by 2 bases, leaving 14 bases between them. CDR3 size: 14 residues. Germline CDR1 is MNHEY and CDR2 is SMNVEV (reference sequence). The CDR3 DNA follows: TGTGCCAGCAGGGGACGGGGAGGTACCTACGAGCAGTACTTC. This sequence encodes CASRGRGGTYEQYF.

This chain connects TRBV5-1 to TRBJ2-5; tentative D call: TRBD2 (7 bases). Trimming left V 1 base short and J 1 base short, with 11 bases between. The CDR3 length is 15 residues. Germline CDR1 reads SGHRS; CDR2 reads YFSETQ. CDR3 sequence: CASSLLGGGQETQYF. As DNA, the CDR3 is TGCGCCAGCAGCTTGTTGGGAGGGGGCCAAGAGACCCAGTACTTC.

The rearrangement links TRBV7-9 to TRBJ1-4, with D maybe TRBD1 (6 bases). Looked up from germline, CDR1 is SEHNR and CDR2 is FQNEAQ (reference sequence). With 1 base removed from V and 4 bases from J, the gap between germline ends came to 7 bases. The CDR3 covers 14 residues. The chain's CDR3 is CASSLGGGNEKLFF. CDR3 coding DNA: TGTGCCAGCAGCTTAGGAGGGGGTAATGAAAAACTGTTTTTT.

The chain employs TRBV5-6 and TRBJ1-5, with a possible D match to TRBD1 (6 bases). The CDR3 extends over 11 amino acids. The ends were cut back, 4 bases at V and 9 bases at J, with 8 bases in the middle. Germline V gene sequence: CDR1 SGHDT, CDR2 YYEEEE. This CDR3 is CASSRGGPQHF. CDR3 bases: TGTGCCAGCAGCAGAGGGGGGCCCCAGCATTTT.